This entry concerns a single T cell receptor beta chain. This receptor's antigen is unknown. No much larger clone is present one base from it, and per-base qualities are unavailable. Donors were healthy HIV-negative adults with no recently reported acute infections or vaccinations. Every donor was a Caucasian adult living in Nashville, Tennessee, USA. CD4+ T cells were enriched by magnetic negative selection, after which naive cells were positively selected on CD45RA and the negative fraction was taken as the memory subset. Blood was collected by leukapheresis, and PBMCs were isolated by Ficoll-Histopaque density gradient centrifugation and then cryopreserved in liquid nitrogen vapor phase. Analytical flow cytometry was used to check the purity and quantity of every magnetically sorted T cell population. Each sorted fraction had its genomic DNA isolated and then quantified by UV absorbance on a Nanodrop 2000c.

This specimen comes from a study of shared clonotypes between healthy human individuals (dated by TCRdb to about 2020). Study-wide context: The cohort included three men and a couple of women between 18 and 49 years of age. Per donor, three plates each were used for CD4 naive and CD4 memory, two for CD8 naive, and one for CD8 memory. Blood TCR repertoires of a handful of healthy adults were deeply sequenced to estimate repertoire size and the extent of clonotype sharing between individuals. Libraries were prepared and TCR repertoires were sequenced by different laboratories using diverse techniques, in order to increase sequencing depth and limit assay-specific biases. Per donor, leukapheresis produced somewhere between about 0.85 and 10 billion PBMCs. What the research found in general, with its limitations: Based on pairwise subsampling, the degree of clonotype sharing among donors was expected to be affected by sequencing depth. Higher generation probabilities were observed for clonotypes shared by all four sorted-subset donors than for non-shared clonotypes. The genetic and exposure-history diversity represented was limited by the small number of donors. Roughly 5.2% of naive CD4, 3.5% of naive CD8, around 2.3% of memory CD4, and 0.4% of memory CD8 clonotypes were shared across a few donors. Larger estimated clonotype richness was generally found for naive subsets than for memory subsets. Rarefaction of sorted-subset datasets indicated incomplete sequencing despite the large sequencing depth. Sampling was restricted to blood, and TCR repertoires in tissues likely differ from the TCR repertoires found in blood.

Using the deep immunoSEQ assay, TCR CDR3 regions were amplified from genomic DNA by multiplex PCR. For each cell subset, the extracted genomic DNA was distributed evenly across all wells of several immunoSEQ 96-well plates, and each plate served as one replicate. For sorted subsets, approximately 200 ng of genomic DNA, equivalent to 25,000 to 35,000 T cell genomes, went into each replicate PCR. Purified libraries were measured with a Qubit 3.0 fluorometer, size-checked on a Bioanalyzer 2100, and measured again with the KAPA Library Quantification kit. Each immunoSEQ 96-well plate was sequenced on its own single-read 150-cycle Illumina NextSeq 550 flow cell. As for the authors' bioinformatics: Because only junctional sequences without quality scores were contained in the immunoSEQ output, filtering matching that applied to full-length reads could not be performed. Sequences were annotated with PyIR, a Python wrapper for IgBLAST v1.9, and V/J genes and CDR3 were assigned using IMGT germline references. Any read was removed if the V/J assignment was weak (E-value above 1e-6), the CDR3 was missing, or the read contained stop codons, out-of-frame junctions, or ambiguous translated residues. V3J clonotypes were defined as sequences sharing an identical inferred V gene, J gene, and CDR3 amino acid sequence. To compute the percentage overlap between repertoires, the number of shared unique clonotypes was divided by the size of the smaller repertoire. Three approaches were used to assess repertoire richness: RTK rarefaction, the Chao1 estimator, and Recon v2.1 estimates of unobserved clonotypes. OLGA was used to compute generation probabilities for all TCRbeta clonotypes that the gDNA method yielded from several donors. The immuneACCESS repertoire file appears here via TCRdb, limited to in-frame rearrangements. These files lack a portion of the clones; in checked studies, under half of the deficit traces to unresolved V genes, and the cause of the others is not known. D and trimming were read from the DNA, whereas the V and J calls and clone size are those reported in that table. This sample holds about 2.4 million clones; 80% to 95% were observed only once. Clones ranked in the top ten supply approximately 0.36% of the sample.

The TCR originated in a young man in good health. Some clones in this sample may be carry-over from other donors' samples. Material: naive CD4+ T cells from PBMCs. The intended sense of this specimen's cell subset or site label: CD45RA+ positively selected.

The nucleotides read TGTGCCAGCAGCTCTCCGGGACAGGGCTACGAGCAGTACTTC. It specifies CASSSPGQGYEQYF. This chain is built from TRBV5-4 and TRBJ2-7; TRBD1 agrees with 9 junctional bases. CDR1 and CDR2, per the germline V gene (reference sequence), are SGHNT and YYREEE. V trim: 3 bases; J trim: 3 bases; unmatched bases: 4. The cysteine opens and the phenylalanine closes a CDR3 of 14 amino acids. This entry keeps only the CDR3 DNA: 42 bases, framed from base 1.